This T cell receptor (beta chain) was retrieved from a study of T cell changes during pregnancy in multiple sclerosis. CDR1 MNHEY and CDR2 SMNVEV come from the germline V gene (reference sequence). Trimming removed 4 bases from V and 8 bases from J; junction bases left unmatched: 7. This CDR3 contains 16 residues. Method: immunoSEQ multiplex PCR; TCRdb's copy keeps in-frame clones and lacks some. The sample consists of about 59,000 clones, about 93% of them appearing once. The receptor was derived from a female donor with multiple sclerosis, enrolled in a pregnancy study. V and J are TRBV27 and TRBJ2-1; 14 nucleotides agree with TRBD2. The input for sequencing was CD4+ T cells from peripheral blood mononuclear cells, taken before pregnancy. The CDR3 sequence is CASSSRPGLAGDEQFF. CDR3 bases: TGTGCCAGCAGTTCGCGTCCGGGACTAGCGGGAGATGAGCAGTTCTTC.